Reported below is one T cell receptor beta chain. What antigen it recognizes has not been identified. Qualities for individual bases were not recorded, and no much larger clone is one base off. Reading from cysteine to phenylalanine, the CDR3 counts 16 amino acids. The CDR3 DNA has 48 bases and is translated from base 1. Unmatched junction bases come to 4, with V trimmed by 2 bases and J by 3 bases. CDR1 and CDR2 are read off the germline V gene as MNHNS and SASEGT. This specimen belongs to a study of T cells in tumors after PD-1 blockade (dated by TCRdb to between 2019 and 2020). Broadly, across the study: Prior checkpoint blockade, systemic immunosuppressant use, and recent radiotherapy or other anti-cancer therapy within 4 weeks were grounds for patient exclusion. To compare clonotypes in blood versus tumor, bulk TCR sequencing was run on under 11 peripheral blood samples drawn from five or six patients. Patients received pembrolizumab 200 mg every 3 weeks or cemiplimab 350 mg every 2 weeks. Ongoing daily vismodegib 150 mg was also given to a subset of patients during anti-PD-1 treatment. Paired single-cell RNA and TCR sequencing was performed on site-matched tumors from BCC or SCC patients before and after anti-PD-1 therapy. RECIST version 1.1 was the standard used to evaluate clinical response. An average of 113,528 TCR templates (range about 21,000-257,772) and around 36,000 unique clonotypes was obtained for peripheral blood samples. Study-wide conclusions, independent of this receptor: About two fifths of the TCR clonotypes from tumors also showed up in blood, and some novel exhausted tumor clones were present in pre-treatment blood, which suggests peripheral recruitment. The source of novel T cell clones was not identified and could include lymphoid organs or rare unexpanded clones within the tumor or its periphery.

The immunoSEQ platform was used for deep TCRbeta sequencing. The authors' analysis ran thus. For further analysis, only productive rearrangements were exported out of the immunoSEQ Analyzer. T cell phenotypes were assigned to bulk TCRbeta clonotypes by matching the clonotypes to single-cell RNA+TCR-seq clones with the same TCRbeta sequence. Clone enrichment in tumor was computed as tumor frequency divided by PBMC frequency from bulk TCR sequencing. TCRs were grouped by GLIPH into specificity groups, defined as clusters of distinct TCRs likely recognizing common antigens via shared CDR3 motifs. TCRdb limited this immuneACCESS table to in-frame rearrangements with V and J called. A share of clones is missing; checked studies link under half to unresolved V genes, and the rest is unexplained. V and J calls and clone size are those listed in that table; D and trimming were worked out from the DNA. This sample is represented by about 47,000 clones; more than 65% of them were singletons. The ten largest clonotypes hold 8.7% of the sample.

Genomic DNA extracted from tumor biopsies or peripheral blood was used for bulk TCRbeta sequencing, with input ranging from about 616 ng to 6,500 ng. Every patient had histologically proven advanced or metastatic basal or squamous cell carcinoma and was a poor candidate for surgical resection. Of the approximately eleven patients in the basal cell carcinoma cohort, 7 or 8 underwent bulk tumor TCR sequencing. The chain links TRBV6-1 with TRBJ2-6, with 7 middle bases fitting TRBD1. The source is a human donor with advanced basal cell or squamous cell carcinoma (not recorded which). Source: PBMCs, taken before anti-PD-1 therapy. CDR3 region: CASSERRGLGANVLTF. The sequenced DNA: TGTGCCAGCAGTGAACGAAGGGGGCTTGGGGCCAACGTCCTGACTTTC.